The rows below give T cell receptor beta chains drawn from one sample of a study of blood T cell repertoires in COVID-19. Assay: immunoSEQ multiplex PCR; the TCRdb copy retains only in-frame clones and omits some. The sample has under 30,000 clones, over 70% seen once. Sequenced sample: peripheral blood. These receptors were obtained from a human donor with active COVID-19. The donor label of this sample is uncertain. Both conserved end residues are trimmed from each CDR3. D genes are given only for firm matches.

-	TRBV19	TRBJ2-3	ASTHAGRETDTQY
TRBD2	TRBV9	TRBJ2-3	ASSVGGGLTDTQY
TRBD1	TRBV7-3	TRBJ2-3	ASSLWTGGTDTQY
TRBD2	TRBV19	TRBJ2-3	ASSALAGSDTQY
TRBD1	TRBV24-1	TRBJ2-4	ATSDAGGIQY
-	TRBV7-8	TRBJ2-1	ASSVDRYNEQF
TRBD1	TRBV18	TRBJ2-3	ASSQTGAPSTDTQY
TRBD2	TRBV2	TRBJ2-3	ARTSNADTQY
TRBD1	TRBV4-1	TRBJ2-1	ASSRTRQGHNEQF
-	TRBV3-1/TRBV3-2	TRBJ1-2	ASSRSTRGSPRGYT
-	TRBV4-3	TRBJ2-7	ASSQAGSYEQY
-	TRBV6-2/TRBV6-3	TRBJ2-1	ASSLFSNEQF
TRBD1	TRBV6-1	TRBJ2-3	ASSEVRGPTDTQY
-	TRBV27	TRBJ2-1	ASSLSQVDEQF
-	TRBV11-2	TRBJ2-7	ASSLDTVGRGQY
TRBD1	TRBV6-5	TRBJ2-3	ASRTTGAADTQY
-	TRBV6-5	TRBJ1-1	ASSYAQGTEAF
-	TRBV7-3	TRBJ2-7	ASSLGGASYEQY
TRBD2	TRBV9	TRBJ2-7	ASSRGLAGLTDYEQY
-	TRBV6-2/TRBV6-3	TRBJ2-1	ASSNPRNEQF
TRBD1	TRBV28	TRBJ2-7	ASSFPSGGFNEQY
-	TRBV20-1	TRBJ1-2	SASGDYGYT
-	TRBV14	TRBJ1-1	ASSQVPWGWDTEAF
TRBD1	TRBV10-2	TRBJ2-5	ASSPQGRQETQY
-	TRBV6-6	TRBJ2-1	ASSYFSQTINNEQF
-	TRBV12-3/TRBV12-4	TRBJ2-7	ASSLRVGTEQY
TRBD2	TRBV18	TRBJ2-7	ASSPTYQPGGEQY
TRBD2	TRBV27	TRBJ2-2	ASRLAGVAGELF
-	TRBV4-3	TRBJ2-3	ASSQDRGTDTQY
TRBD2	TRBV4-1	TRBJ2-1	ASSLPAGVEQF
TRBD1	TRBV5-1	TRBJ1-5	ASSLSGQGNQPQH
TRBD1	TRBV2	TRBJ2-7	ASRLGQGSYEQY
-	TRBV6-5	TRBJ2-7	ASSYPSGEQY